The 13 T cell receptor beta chains presented below share a single source sample, sequenced in a study of blood T cell repertoires in COVID-19. The table came from immunoSEQ multiplex PCR; TCRdb's copy has only in-frame clones and leaves some out. This table holds 65,000 to 100,000 clones, about 82% found once. The specimen sequenced was peripheral blood. The receptors here all came from a woman older than 75 with acute or convalescent COVID-19.

V is TRBV19 and J is TRBJ1-5; D not certain. Germline CDR1 is LNHDA and CDR2 is SQIVND (reference sequence). V was shortened by 1 base and J by 7 bases, with 14 bases between the two germline ends. The CDR3 covers 15 residues. CDR3 sequence: CASSIVGSISQPQHF. Written as DNA, the CDR3 is TGTGCCAGTAGTATAGTGGGTAGTATTAGCCAGCCCCAGCATTTT.

V usage is TRBV11-3 and J usage is TRBJ1-1, with D tentatively TRBD1 (6 bases). The CDR3 sequence is 11 residues long. V was cut by 5 bases and J by 7 bases, with 8 bases left in between. Germline loops: CDR1 SGHNT, CDR2 YENEEA. CDR3 in amino acids: CASSHRVEAFF. Written as DNA, the CDR3 is TGTGCCAGCAGCCACAGGGTTGAAGCTTTCTTT.

The chain has TRBV6-2 or TRBV6-3 and TRBJ2-1, with 9 bases lining up with TRBD2. The CDR3 spans 16 residues. Trimming removed 2 bases from V and 8 bases from J; junction bases left unmatched: 10. Germline values: CDR1 MNHEY, CDR2 SVGEGT. CDR3 nucleotides: TGTGCCAGCAGTTACGACCGAGCGGGGGGTCTTCATGAGCAGTTCTTC. Translation: CASSYDRAGGLHEQFF.

V is TRBV13 and J is TRBJ2-1; TRBD2 agrees at 15 bases. J was trimmed by 7 bases and V by 2 bases; bases with no gene match: 12. The germline gives CDR1 PRHDT, CDR2 FYEKMQ (reference sequence). The CDR3 contains 19 residues. Here the CDR3 reads CASSLFGPRTSGGENEQFF. CDR3 coding DNA: TGTGCCAGCAGCTTATTTGGTCCTCGGACTAGCGGGGGGGAGAATGAGCAGTTCTTC.

The chain has TRBV19 and TRBJ1-6; D unresolved. Trimming took off 0 bases at V and 9 bases at J, with 12 bases between the two ends. Germline-derived CDR1 and CDR2 are LNHDA and SQIVND (reference sequence). CDR3 length equals 15 residues. The CDR3 DNA is TGTGCCAGTAGTATAGAGAATGAAGGGAGTTCACCCCTCCACTTT. Its protein product is CASSIENEGSSPLHF.

V usage is TRBV12-5 and J usage is TRBJ1-3; D ambiguous. Germline CDR1 reads LGHNT; CDR2 reads FRNRAP. The germline V and J ends were trimmed by 0 bases and 4 bases, with 7 bases remaining between them. There are 14 residues in the CDR3. The CDR3, as DNA: TGTGCTAGTGGTTTGGTATCGGGAGGAAACACCATATATTTT. Protein product: CASGLVSGGNTIYF.

This chain links TRBV11-2 with TRBJ2-7, with 8 bases matching TRBD2. The V gene end was trimmed by 3 bases and the J gene end by 0 bases; junction bases not matched to a gene: 7. In germline, CDR1 is SGHAT, CDR2 FQNNGV. The length of the CDR3 is 16 residues. CDR3 in DNA: TGTGCCAGCAGCTTTAGCAAAGGACTAGCCTCCTACGAGCAGTACTTC. Translation: CASSFSKGLASYEQYF.

This clone has more than one count but fewer than ten. The J gene is TRBJ1-2, the V gene TRBV2, with TRBD1 as a possible D gene (6 bases). This CDR3 is 12 amino acids long. Germline loops: CDR1 SNHLY, CDR2 FYNNEI. The V and J ends lost 6 bases and 4 bases respectively, with 9 bases between them. The CDR3 is CASSSDSYGYTF. CDR3 bases: TGTGCCAGCAGCTCGGACAGCTATGGCTACACCTTC.

The table lists this clone with a few counts. CDR3 nucleotide sequence: TGTGCCAGCAGTGTGGGGGACAGGGAGCCCCAGCATTTT. This encodes CASSVGDREPQHF. The chain links TRBV2 to TRBJ1-5; 9 nucleotides line up with TRBD1. Germline values: CDR1 SNHLY, CDR2 FYNNEI. The length of the CDR3 is 13 residues. V lost 4 bases, J lost 8 bases, and 3 bases stayed unmatched.

J is TRBJ2-3 and V is TRBV5-1; TRBD1 is a possible D gene (6 bases). Germline CDR1 SGHRS, CDR2 YFSETQ. There are 14 residues in the CDR3. The V gene lost 0 bases and the J gene lost 3 bases, with 8 bases spanning the gap. The CDR3: CASSLGGTTDTQYF. In DNA form, the CDR3 reads TGCGCCAGCAGCTTGGGGGGGACAACAGATACGCAGTATTTT.

The rearrangement links TRBV30 to TRBJ2-7, with D perhaps matching TRBD1 (5 bases). The germline CDR1 and CDR2 sequences are GTSNPN and SVGIG (reference sequence). CDR3 length: 13 residues. Trimming left V 2 bases short and J 3 bases short, with 11 bases between. The CDR3 region is CAWSRRGGYEQYF. CDR3 bases: TGTGCCTGGAGTCGTAGGGGTGGCTACGAGCAGTACTTC.

The gene calls are TRBV19 and TRBJ1-2; 10 bases are shared with TRBD1. Germline CDR1 is LNHDA and CDR2 is SQIVND (reference sequence). CDR3 length: 14 residues. Trimming took 4 bases from V and 6 from J; bases not matched to a gene: 5. The CDR3 sequence is CASSNPGQGHGYTF. The CDR3 bases are TGTGCCAGTAGTAACCCGGGACAGGGGCATGGCTACACCTTC.

V and J are TRBV7-8 and TRBJ1-2; no clear D. The CDR3 contains 13 residues. The V end was cut by 5 bases, the J end by 5 bases, with 12 bases between. Germline CDR1 SGHVS, CDR2 FQNEAQ. This CDR3 is CASSPFLLYGYTF. For the CDR3, the DNA is TGTGCCAGCAGCCCCTTCCTTCTGTATGGCTACACCTTC.